What follows are 13 T cell receptor beta chains derived from one specimen sequenced in a study of blood T cell repertoires in COVID-19. Sequencing used immunoSEQ multiplex PCR; TCRdb keeps in-frame clones, though not all of them. Of about 190,000 clones in the sample, around nine tenths were seen once. The specimen was peripheral blood. These receptors originate from a woman in her 40s who had recovered from COVID-19.

The chain is built from TRBV6-5 and TRBJ1-1, with TRBD1 as a possible D gene (5 bases). With 5 bases removed from V and 1 base from J, the gap between germline ends came to 11 bases. The CDR3 is 14 amino acids. The germline gives CDR1 MNHEY, CDR2 SVGAGI. The CDR3 protein is CASSPDRRNTEAFF. For the CDR3, the DNA is TGTGCCAGCAGTCCCGACAGAAGGAACACTGAAGCTTTCTTT.

This clone was detected ten times or more. The V and J genes are TRBV5-1 and TRBJ2-2; D is possibly TRBD2 (6 bases). Germline V gene data show CDR1 as SGHRS and CDR2 as YFSETQ. The CDR3 has 15 residues. Trimming left V 2 bases short and J 3 bases short, with 11 bases between. The CDR3 spells CASSLRGTDTGELFF. In DNA form, the CDR3 reads TGCGCCAGCAGCTTACGGGGGACGGACACCGGGGAGCTGTTTTTT.

The rearrangement links TRBV11-2 to TRBJ1-5; TRBD1 matches 7 bases. V shed 0 bases, J shed 7 bases, and the junction held 3 bases outside the gene matches. The CDR3 spans 14 residues. The germline V gene has CDR1 SGHAT and CDR2 FQNNGV. CDR3 nucleotides: TGTGCCAGCAGCTTAGAAGGGGGCAGACAGCCCCAGCATTTT. It codes for CASSLEGGRQPQHF. Variable domain in full (rest from reference TRBV11-2 and TRBJ1-5): EAGVAQSPRYKIIEKRQSVAFWCNPISGHATLYWYQQILGQGPKLLIQFQNNGVVDDSQLPKDRFSAERLKGVDSTLKIQPAKLEDSAVYLCASSLEGGRQPQHFGDGTRLSIL.

This chain uses TRBV5-1 with TRBJ2-2; possibly TRBD1 for D (5 bases). The V gene's germline CDR1 is SGHRS and CDR2 YFSETQ. Trimming removed 0 bases from V and 0 bases from J, with 6 bases in between. The CDR3 runs to 15 residues. The CDR3 loop is CASSLGQPNTGELFF. CDR3 in DNA: TGCGCCAGCAGCTTGGGACAGCCGAACACCGGGGAGCTGTTTTTT.

This chain links TRBV9 with TRBJ1-2; tentatively, D is TRBD1 (5 bases). This CDR3 is built from 17 residues. Germline V lookup: CDR1 SGDLS, CDR2 YYNGEE. With 0 bases removed from V and 3 bases from J, the gap between germline ends came to 18 bases. DNA of the CDR3: TGTGCCAGCAGCGTAGGAAGAGTAACGGACATAGACTATGGCTACACCTTC. Translated: CASSVGRVTDIDYGYTF.

The V and J genes are TRBV28 and TRBJ1-1, with 11 bases that match TRBD1. This CDR3 has 13 residues. Germline assignment: CDR1 MDHEN and CDR2 SYDVKM. J was trimmed by 9 bases and V by 7 bases; bases with no gene match: 7. The CDR3 region is CASTGQGALKAFF. The CDR3 DNA reads as TGTGCCAGCACAGGACAGGGGGCGCTTAAAGCTTTCTTT.

The chain couples TRBV3-1 (or the pseudogene TRBV3-2) to TRBJ1-2; 10 nucleotides line up with TRBD1. This CDR3 region has 14 residues. V was pared by 0 bases and J by 13 bases, with 8 bases of the junction left unmatched. CDR1 LGHDT and CDR2 YNNKEL come from the germline V gene (reference sequence). The CDR3 DNA reads TGTGCCAGCAGCCAAGAGGGACAGGGGATTGCGGGCACCTTC. It encodes CASSQEGQGIAGTF.

The chain combines TRBV4-2 with TRBJ2-7; 14 bases line up with TRBD2. The CDR3 runs 15 residues. V lost 3 bases to trimming and J lost 6 bases; unmatched junction nucleotides: 4. Germline CDR1 is LGHNA and CDR2 is YNFKEQ. In DNA form, the CDR3 reads TGTGCCAGCAGCCACACCGGGACTAGCGGGAGCGAGCAGTACTTC. Its protein product is CASSHTGTSGSEQYF.

The chain joins TRBV28 to TRBJ1-1; the D is unclear. V lost 2 bases and J lost 7, with 8 bases in between. The CDR3 totals 12 residues. Per the germline V gene, CDR1 is MDHEN and CDR2 is SYDVKM. The CDR3 here is CASSLVGSEAFF. For the CDR3, the DNA is TGTGCCAGCAGTTTAGTAGGGAGTGAAGCTTTCTTT. Full variable domain (outside the CDR3, taken from reference TRBV28 and TRBJ1-1): DVKVTQSSRYLVKRTGEKVFLECVQDMDHENMFWYRQDPGLGLRLIYFSYDVKMKEKGDIPEGYSVSREKKERFSLILESASTNQTSMYLCASSLVGSEAFFGQGTRLTVV.

The gene calls are TRBV6-1 and TRBJ2-7; no definite D call. The CDR3 spans 13 residues. Germline V lookup: CDR1 MNHNS, CDR2 SASEGT. V lost 1 base to trimming and J lost 6 bases, with 10 bases between them. For the CDR3, the DNA is TGTGCCAGCAGTGAAGTCGGCGGTGCCGAGCAGTACTTC. Its translation: CASSEVGGAEQYF.

The chain couples TRBV15 to TRBJ1-4, with D perhaps matching TRBD1 (6 bases). Germline V gene data show CDR1 as LNHNV and CDR2 as YYDKDF (reference sequence). Trimming stripped 3 bases from V and 7 bases from J, with 12 bases between. The CDR3 runs to 14 residues. The chain's CDR3 is CATSRWQGTEKLFF. The CDR3 coding sequence is TGTGCCACCAGCAGGTGGCAGGGGACTGAAAAACTGTTTTTT.

The chain employs TRBV2 and TRBJ2-3; 9 bases are shared with TRBD2. CDR1 is SNHLY, CDR2 FYNNEI, per germline. Trimming took 6 bases from V and 2 from J; bases not matched to a gene: 3. This CDR3 region has 14 residues. The CDR3 DNA sequence: TGTGCCAGCAGCGTAGCGGGAGCCACAGATACGCAGTATTTT. It translates to CASSVAGATDTQYF.

V and J are TRBV28 and TRBJ1-3; D perhaps matches TRBD1 (5 bases). Germline values: CDR1 MDHEN, CDR2 SYDVKM. There are 14 residues in the CDR3. V gave up 6 bases and J gave up 0 bases, with 9 bases separating them. The CDR3 protein is CASRYQGSGNTIYF. The CDR3 DNA is TGTGCCAGCAGATATCAGGGCTCTGGAAACACCATATATTTT.